This T cell receptor beta chain was retrieved from a study of T cells in Graves' hyperthyroidism and ophthalmopathy. Whole-study context: Initial diagnosis, before any treatment, was when peripheral blood was collected.

Study results and limitations: Among thyroid clonotypes expanded above 0.001, most also appeared in blood.

As to this clonotype: What it binds is not known.

The CDR3 regions of TCR beta were amplified from RNA transcripts. Primed by the HTBI set, a first-round RT-PCR was run on the TCR CDR3. TCRdb reprocessed the multiplex PCR reads with MiXCR, giving one entry per CDR3 protein. The sample carries some 270,000 distinct CDR3 sequences, around 15% recorded once. PBMCs were collected from an approximately 10 ml volume of fresh peripheral blood. CDR1 is SEHNR and CDR2 is FQNEAQ in the germline V gene (reference sequence). The CDR3 is 14 amino acids. After removal of 5 bases from V and 6 bases from J, the junction contained 6 bases not matched to a gene. The sample consisted of blood. The sequence derives from a woman aged 40 to 49 with Graves' hyperthyroidism. This chain links TRBV7-9 with TRBJ2-7; the match to TRBD1 covers 11 bases. CDR3 in amino acids: CASSRPGTGGEQYF. CDR3 nucleotides: TGTGCCAGCAGCCGTCCCGGGACAGGGGGCGAGCAGTACTTC. Combining the CDR3 with reference TRBV7-9 and TRBJ2-7 gives the whole variable domain DTGVSQNPRHKITKRGQNVTFRCDPISEHNRLYWYRQTLGQGPEFLTYFQNEAQLEKSRLLSDRFSAERPKGSFSTLEIQRTEQGDSAMYLCASSRPGTGGEQYFGPGTRLTVT.